This T cell receptor (beta chain) stems from a study of blood T cell repertoires in COVID-19 (dated by TCRdb to about 2020). For the wider study: Samples from collaborators originated in the United States, Italy and Spain and spanned both the acute and convalescent phases of COVID-19. The material from the prospective study consisted of cDNA or gDNA derived from T cells, B-cell-depleted T cells, or PBMCs. The dataset comprised deeply sampled blood TCRbeta repertoires from subjects exposed to, actively infected with, or recovered from COVID-19. The repertoires were released in a freely available public database intended as a resource for research on the immune response to SARS-CoV-2. Samples were obtained from the ongoing ImmuneRACE study (first 160 participants) and from about 1,300 subjects provided by 6 global collaborators. Sample metadata almost always included a de-identified subject ID, COVID-19 status, age in years and sex. Where available, HLA class I and class II types were taken from metadata supplied by the sample provider and were not determined by assay-based typing. What the study reported, not specific to this receptor: How much clinical and demographic metadata was included differed by source and by participant, and the metadata was provided uncurated.

Collaborating institutions collected whole blood in K2EDTA tubes following their own protocols. For TCRbeta analysis, collaborators shipped samples in one of three forms: frozen whole blood, isolated PBMCs, or DNA extracted from either of those sample types. TCRbeta CDR3 regions were amplified from genomic DNA using the immunoSEQ Assay, a bias-controlled multiplex PCR. Per the authors' processing: Within the assay, amplification of reference gene primers was used to estimate how many nucleated cells each sample contained. Sequence reads were collapsed and filtered to measure the absolute abundance of every unique TCRbeta CDR3 rearrangement. Productive Simpson clonality was computed per sample as the square root of Simpson's diversity index over productive rearrangements. TCRdb holds this immuneACCESS table with in-frame rearrangements only. Some clones are missing; in checked studies, unresolved V genes explain under half, and the rest has no known cause. That table gives V, J and clone size, and the DNA gave D and trimming. The sample table records approximately 200,000 clones; 60% to 85% of these occur just once. Roughly 17% of the sample is taken by the ten largest.

Reading from cysteine to phenylalanine, the CDR3 counts 14 amino acids. The only DNA kept is the CDR3, 42 bases in frame from the first base. The germline V gene (reference sequence) gives CDR1 as LNHDA and CDR2 as SQIVND. V and J are truncated by 5 bases and 0 bases respectively, leaving an intervening sequence of 8 bases. In the case of this clone: Its binding antigen is unknown. No quality values exist for individual bases; no much larger clone is one base distant.

The rearranged segments are TRBV19 and TRBJ1-5, with the D segment identity uncertain. The source of this sequence is a man in his 60s with active or convalescent COVID-19. The sample comprised peripheral blood. In nucleotides, the sequence is TGTGCCAGTAGTGCGCTTTATAGCAATCAGCCCCAGCATTTT. Its protein product is CASSALYSNQPQHF.